The clone carrying this TCR beta chain was seen only a few times. Its antigen is still unknown. CDR3 size: 13 residues. Deletions cut 5 bases from V and 4 bases from J, with 9 bases between. The germline V gene has CDR1 SNHLY and CDR2 FYNNEI. A single record per CDR3 protein comes from TCRdb applying MiXCR to the 5' RACE reads. The sample carries 550,000 to 700,000 distinct CDR3 sequences, approximately 19% recorded once. This sample was included in a study of T-cell memory formation after mild COVID-19. Study-level findings and limits: The study found contracting CD4+ clones mainly in CM and EM and contracting CD8+ clones in EMRA. Pre-infection memory carried some responding clones, suggesting that cross-reactive memory joined.

The sequenced sample was PBMCs or a T cell subset sorted from them (not recorded which). The chain uses TRBV2 and TRBJ2-4; tentative D call: TRBD1 (5 bases). This TCR was recovered from an adult woman who had mild COVID-19 (a few samples of this study predate the infection). Cell type and time point are not known. CDR3 sequence (DNA): TGTGCCAGCAGTCCCGACAGAAAAAACATTCAGTACTTC. Translated: CASSPDRKNIQYF.